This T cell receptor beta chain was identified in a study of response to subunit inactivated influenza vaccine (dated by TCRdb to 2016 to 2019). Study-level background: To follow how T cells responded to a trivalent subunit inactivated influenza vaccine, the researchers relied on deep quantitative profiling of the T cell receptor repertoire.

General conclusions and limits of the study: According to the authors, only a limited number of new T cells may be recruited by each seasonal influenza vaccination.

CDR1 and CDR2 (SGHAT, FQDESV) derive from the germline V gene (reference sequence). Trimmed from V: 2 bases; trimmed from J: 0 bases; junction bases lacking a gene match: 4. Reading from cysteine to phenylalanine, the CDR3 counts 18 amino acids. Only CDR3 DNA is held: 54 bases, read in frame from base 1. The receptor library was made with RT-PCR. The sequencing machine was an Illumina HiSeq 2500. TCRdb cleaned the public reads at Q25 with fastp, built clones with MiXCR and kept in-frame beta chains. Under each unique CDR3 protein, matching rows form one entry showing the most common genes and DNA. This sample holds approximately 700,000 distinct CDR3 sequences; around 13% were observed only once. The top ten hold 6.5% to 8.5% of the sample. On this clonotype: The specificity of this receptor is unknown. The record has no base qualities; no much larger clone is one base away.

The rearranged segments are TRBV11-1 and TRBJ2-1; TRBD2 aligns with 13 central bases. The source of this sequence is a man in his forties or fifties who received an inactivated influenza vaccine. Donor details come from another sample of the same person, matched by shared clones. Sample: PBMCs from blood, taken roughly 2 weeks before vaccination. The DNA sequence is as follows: TGTGCCAGCAGCTTAATCCGGACTAGCGGGAGCTCCTACAATGAGCAGTTCTTC. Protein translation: CASSLIRTSGSSYNEQFF.